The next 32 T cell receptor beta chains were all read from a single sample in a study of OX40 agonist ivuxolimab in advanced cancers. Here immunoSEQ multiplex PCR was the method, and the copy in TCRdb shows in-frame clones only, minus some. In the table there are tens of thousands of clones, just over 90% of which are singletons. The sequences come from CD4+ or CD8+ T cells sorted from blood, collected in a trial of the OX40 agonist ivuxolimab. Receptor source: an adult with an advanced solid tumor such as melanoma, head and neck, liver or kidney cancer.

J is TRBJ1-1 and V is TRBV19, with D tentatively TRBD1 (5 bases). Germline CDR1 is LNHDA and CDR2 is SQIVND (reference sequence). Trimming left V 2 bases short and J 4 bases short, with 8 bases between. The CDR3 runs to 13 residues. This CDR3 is CASSISTATEAFF. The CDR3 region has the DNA TGTGCCAGTAGTATATCGACAGCCACTGAAGCTTTCTTT.

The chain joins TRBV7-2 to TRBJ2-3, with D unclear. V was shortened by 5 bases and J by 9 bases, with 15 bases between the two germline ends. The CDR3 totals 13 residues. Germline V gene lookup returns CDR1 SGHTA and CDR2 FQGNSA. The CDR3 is CASSTREGKTQYF. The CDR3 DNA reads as TGTGCCAGCAGCACGCGAGAAGGGAAGACGCAGTATTTT.

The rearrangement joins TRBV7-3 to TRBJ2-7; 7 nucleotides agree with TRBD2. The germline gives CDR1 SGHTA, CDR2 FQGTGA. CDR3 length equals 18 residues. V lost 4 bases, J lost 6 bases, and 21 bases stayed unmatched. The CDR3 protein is CASSSNSGLAVSPGEQYF. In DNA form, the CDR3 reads TGTGCCAGCAGCTCCAATTCCGGGCTAGCGGTATCTCCAGGCGAGCAGTACTTC. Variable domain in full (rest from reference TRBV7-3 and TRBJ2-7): GAGVSQTPSNKVTEKGKYVELRCDPISGHTALYWYRQSLGQGPEFLIYFQGTGAADDSGLPNDRFFAVRPEGSVSTLKIQRTERGDSAVYLCASSSNSGLAVSPGEQYFGPGTRLTVT.

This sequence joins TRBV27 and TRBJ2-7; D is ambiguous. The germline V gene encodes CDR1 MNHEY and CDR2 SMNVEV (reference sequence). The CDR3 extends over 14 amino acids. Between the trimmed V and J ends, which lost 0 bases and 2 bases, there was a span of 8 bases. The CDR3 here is CASSLSGITYEQYF. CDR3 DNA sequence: TGTGCCAGCAGTTTATCGGGGATAACCTACGAGCAGTACTTC.

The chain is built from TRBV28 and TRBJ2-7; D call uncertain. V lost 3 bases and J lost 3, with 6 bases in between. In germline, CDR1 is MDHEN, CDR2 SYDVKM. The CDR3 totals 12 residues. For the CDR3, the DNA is TGTGCCAGCAGTTTCCTAGACTACGAGCAGTACTTC. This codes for CASSFLDYEQYF.

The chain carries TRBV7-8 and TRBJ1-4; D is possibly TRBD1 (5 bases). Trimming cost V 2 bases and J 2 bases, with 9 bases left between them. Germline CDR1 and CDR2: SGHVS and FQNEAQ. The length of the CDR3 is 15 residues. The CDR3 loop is CASSLFPGTNEKLFF. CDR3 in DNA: TGTGCCAGCAGCTTATTTCCAGGGACTAATGAAAAACTGTTTTTT.

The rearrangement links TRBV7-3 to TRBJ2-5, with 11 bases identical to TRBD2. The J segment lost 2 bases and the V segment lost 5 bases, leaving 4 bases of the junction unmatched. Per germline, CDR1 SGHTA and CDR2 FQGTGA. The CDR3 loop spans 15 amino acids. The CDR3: CASSPSGRPQETQYF. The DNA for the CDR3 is TGTGCCAGCAGCCCTAGCGGGAGGCCGCAAGAGACCCAGTACTTC.

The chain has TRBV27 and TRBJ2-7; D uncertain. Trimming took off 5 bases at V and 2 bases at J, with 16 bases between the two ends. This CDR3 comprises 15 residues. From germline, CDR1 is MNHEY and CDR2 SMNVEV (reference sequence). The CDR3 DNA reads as TGTGCCAGCAGTCTAGATTCCGGGCCAACCTACGAGCAGTACTTC. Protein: CASSLDSGPTYEQYF.

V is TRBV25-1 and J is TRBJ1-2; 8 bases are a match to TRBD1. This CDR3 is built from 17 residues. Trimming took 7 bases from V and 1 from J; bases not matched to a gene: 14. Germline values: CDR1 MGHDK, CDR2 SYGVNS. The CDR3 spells CASTTTRDRTFNYGYTF. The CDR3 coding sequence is TGTGCCAGCACCACAACAAGGGACAGGACGTTTAACTATGGCTACACCTTC.

This CDR3 reads CASSEWGGSSGNTIYF. For the CDR3, the DNA is TGTGCCAGCAGTGAATGGGGGGGGAGCTCTGGAAACACCATATATTTT. The chain joins TRBV6-1 to TRBJ1-3; a weak D match, TRBD1 (5 bases). Germline V lookup: CDR1 MNHNS, CDR2 SASEGT. The CDR3 has 16 amino acids. V lost 2 bases and J 0 bases, leaving 11 bases between the germline ends.

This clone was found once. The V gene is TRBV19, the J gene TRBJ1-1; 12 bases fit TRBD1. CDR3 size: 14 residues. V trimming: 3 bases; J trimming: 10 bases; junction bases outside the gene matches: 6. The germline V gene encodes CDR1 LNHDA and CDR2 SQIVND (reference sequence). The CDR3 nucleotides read TGTGCCAGTAGTATCTGGGACAGGGGGCACGCAGCTTTCTTT. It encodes CASSIWDRGHAAFF. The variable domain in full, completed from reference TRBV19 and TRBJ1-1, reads DGGITQSPKYLFRKEGQNVTLSCEQNLNHDAMYWYRQDPGQGLRLIYYSQIVNDFQKGDIAEGYSVSREKKESFPLTVTSAQKNPTAFYLCASSIWDRGHAAFFGQGTRLTVV.

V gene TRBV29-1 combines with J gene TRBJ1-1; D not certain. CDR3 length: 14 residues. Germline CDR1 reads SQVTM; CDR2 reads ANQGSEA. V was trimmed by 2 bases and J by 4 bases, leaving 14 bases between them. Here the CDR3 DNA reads TGCAGCGTTGAATGGATATCAGCGGGCACTGAAGCTTTCTTT. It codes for CSVEWISAGTEAFF.

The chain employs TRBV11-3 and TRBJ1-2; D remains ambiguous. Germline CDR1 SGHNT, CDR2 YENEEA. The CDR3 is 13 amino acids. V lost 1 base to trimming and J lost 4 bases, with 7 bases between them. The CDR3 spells CASSLAQSYGYTF. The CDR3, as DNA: TGTGCCAGCAGCTTAGCACAAAGCTATGGCTACACCTTC.

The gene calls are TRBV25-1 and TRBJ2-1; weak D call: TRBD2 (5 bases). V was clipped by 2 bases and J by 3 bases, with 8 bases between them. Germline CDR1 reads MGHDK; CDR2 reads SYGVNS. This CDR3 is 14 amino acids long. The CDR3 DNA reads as TGTGCCAGCAGTGAAGCGGGCATCTACAATGAGCAGTTCTTC. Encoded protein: CASSEAGIYNEQFF.

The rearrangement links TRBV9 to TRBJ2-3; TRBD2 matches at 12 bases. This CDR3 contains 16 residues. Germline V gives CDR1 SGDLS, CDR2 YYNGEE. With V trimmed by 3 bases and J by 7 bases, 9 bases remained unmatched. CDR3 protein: CASSDWTSGKGNTQYF. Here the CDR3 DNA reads TGTGCCAGCAGCGATTGGACTAGCGGGAAGGGGAATACGCAGTATTTT.

The CDR3 DNA is TGTGCCAGCAGCCCTCGGACAGGAGGTTACGCTTTCTTT. It codes for CASSPRTGGYAFF. V is TRBV14 and J is TRBJ1-1; 7 bases are shared with TRBD1. CDR3 length: 13 amino acids. Germline lookup yields CDR1 SGHDN and CDR2 FVKESK. The ends lost 4 bases at V and 11 bases at J; junction bases unmatched: 10.

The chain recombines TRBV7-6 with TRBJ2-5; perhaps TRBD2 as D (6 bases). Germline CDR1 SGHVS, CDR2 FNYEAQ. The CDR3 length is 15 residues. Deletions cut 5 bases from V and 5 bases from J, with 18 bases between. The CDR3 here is CASSTRLDGVETQYF. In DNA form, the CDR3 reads TGTGCCAGCAGCACTCGACTAGACGGGGTTGAGACCCAGTACTTC. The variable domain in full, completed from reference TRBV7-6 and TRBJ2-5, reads GAGVSQSPRYKVTKRGQDVALRCDPISGHVSLYWYRQALGQGPEFLTYFNYEAQQDKSGLPNDRFSAERPEGSISTLTIQRTEQRDSAMYRCASSTRLDGVETQYFGPGTRLLVL.

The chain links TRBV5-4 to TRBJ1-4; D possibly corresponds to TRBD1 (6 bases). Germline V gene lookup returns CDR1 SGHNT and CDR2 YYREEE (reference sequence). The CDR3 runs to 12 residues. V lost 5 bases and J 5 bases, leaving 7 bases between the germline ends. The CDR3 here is CASSQGNEKLFF. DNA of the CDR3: TGTGCCAGCAGTCAGGGGAATGAAAAACTGTTTTTT.

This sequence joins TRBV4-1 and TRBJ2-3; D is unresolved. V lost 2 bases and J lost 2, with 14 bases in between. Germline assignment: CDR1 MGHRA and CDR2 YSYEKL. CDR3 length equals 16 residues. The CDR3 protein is CASSQQARRFTDTQYF. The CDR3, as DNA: TGCGCCAGCAGCCAACAAGCGAGAAGATTCACAGATACGCAGTATTTT.

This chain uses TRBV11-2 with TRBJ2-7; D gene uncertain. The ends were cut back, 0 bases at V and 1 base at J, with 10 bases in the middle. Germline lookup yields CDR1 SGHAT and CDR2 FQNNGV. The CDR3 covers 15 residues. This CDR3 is CASSLEVGTSYEQYF. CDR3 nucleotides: TGTGCCAGCAGCTTAGAAGTGGGAACATCCTACGAGCAGTACTTC.

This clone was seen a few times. In nucleotides, the CDR3 is TGTGCCAGCCGGGGGGACGCCTACGAGCAGTACTTC. Encoded protein: CASRGDAYEQYF. The chain employs TRBV28 and TRBJ2-7, with 7 bases aligning to TRBD2. V dropped 8 bases and J dropped 2; count of bases not matched to a gene: 3. CDR1 MDHEN and CDR2 SYDVKM come from the germline V gene. This CDR3 spans 12 amino acids.

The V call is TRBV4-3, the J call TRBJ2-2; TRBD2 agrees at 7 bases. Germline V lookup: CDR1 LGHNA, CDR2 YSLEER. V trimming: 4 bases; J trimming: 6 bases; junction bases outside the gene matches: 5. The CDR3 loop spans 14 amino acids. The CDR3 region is CASSPTSRAGELFF. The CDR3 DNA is TGCGCCAGCAGCCCGACTAGCCGCGCCGGGGAGCTGTTTTTT.

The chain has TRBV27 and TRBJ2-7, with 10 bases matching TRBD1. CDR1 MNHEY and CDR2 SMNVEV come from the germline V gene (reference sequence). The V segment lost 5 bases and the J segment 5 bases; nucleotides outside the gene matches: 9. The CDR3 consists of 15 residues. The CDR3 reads CASSPGGTGVHEQYF. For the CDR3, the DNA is TGTGCCAGCAGTCCAGGGGGGACAGGGGTCCACGAGCAGTACTTC.

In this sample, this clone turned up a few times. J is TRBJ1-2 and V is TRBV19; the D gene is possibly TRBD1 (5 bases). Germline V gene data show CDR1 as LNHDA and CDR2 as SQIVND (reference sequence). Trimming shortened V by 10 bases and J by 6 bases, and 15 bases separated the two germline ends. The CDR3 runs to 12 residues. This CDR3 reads CATSAGGDGYTF. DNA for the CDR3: TGTGCCACCTCGGCGGGAGGGGATGGCTACACCTTC.

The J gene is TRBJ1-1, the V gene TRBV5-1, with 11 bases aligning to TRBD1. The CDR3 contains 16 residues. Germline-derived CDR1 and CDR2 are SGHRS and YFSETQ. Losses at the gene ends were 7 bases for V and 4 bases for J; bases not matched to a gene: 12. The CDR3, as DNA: TGCGCCAGCTTTGGGTGGCGGGACAGGGGGACCACTGAAGCTTTCTTT. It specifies CASFGWRDRGTTEAFF.

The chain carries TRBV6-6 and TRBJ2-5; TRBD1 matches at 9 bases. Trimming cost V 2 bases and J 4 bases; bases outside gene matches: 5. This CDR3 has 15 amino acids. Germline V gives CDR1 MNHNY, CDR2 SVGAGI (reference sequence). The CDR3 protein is CASSYRDRELETQYF. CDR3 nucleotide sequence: TGTGCCAGCAGTTACCGGGACAGGGAGTTAGAGACCCAGTACTTC.

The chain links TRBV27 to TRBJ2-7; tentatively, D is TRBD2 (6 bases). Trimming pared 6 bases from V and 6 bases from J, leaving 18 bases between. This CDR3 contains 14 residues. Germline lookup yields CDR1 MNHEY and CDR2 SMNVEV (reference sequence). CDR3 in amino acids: CASRNIGEAGEQYF. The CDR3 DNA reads TGTGCCAGCAGAAATATCGGGGAAGCGGGCGAGCAGTACTTC.

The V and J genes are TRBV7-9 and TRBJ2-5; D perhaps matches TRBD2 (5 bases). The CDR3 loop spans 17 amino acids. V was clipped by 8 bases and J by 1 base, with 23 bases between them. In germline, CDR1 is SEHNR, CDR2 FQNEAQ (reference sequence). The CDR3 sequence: CASGERGRATTQETQYF. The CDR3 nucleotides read TGTGCCAGCGGTGAACGAGGGCGGGCCACCACCCAAGAGACCCAGTACTTC.

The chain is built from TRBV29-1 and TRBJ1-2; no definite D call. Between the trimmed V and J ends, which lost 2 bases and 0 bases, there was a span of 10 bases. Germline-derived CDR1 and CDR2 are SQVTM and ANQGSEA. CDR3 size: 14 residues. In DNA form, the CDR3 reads TGCAGCGTTGAACCCTCTTCCCCTAACTATGGCTACACCTTC. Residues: CSVEPSSPNYGYTF.

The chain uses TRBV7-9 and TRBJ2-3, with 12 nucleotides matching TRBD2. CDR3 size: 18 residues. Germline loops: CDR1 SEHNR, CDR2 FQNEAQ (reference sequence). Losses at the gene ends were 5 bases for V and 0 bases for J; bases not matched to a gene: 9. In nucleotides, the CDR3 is TGTGCCAGCAGCGTCCGACTAGCGGGGGAGACTAGCACAGATACGCAGTATTTT. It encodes CASSVRLAGETSTDTQYF.

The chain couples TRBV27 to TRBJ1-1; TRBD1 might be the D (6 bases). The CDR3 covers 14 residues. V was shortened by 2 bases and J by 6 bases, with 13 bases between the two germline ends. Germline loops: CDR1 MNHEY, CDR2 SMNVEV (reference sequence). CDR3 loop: CASSLGGAAAEAFF. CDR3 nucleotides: TGTGCCAGCAGTTTAGGGGGGGCGGCGGCTGAAGCTTTCTTT.

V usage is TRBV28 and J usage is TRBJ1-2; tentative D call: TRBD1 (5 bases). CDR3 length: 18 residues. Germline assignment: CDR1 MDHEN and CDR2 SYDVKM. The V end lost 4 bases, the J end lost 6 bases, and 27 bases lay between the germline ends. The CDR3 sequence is CASSYRTLGGDLRNGYTF. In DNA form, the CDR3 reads TGTGCCAGCAGTTATAGGACTCTGGGGGGGGACCTTAGGAATGGCTACACCTTC.